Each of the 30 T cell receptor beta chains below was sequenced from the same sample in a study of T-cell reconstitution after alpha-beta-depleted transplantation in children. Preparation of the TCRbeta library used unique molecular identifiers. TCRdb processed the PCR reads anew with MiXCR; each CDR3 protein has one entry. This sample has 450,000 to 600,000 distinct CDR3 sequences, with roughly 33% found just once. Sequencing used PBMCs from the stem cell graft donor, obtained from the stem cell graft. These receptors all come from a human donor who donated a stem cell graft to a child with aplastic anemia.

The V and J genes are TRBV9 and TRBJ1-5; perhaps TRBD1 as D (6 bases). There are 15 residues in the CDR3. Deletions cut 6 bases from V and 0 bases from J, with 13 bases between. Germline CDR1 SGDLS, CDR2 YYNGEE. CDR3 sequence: CASNRGGYSNQPQHF. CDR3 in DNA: TGTGCCAGCAACCGAGGGGGATATAGCAATCAGCCCCAGCATTTT.

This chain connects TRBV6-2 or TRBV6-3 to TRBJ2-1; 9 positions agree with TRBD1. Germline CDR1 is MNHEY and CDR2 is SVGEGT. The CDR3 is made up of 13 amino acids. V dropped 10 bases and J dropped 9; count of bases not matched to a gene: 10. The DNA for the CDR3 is TGTGCCAACTCTGACAGGGGGGACGGTGAGCAGTTCTTC. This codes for CANSDRGDGEQFF.

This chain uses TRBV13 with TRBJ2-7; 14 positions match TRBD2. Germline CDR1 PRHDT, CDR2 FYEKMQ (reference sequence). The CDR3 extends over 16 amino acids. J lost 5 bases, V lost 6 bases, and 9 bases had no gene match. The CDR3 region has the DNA TGTGCCAGCAGTCGTTCTCGGGGACTAGCGGGAGACGAGCAGTACTTC. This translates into CASSRSRGLAGDEQYF.

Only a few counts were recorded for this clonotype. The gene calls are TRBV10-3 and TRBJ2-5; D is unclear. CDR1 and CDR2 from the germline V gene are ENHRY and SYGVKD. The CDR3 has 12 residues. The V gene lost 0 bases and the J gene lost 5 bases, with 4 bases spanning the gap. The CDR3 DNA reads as TGTGCCATCAGTGAGTCTGGTGAGACCCAGTACTTC. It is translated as CAISESGETQYF.

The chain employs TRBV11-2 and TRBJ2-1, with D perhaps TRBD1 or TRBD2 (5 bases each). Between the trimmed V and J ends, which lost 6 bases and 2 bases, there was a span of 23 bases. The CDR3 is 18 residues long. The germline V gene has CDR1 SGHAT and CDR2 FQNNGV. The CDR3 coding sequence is TGTGCCAGCAGTTCGGGCCATACCACGGGGCAGGCCTACAATGAGCAGTTCTTC. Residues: CASSSGHTTGQAYNEQFF.

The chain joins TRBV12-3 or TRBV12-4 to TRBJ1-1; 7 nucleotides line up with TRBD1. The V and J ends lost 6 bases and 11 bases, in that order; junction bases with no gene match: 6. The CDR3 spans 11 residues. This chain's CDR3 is CASSPGQWAFF. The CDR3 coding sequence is TGTGCCAGCAGCCCGGGACAGTGGGCTTTCTTT.

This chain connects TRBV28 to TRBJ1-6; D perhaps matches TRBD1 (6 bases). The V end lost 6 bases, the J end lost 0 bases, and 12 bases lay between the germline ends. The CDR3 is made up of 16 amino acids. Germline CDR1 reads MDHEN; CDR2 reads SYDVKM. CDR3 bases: TGTGCCAGCAGCCCTCACAGGGTCTCCTATAATTCACCCCTCCACTTT. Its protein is CASSPHRVSYNSPLHF.

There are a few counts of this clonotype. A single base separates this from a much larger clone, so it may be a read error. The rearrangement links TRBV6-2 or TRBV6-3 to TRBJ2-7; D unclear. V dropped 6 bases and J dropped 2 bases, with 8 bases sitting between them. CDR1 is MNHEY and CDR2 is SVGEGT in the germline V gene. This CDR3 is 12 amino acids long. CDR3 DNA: TGTGCCAGCAGCGCGGACGCCTACGAGCAGTACTTC. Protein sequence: CASSADAYEQYF.

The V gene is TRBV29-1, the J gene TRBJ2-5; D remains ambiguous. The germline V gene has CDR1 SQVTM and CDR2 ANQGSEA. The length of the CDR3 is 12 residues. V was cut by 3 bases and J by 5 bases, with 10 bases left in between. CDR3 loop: CSVELGPETQYF. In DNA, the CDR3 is TGCAGCGTTGAGCTGGGCCCGGAGACCCAGTACTTC.

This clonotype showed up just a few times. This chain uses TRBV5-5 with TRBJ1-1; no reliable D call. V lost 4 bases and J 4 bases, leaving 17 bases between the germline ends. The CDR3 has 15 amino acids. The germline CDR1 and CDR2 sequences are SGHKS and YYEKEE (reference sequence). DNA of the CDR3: TGTGCCAGCAGCCCCTCTATGGGTAGCGGCACTGAAGCTTTCTTT. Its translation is CASSPSMGSGTEAFF.

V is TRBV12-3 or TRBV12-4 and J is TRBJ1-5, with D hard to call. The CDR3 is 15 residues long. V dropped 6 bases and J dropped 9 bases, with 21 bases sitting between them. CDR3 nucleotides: TGTGCCAGCAGCCAAACGGGCCAGAAGGATACGCCCCAGCATTTT. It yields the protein CASSQTGQKDTPQHF.

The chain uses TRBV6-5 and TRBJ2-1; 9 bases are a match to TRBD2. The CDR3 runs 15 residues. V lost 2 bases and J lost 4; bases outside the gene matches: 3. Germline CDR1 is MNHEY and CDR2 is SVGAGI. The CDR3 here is CASSYSLAGYNEQFF. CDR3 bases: TGTGCCAGCAGTTACAGTCTAGCGGGGTACAATGAGCAGTTCTTC.

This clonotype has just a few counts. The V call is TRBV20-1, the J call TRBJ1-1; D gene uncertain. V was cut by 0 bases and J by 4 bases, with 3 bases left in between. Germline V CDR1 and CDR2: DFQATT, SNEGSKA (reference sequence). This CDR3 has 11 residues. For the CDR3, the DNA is TGCAGTGCTAGAGATCTCACTGAAGCTTTCTTT. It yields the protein CSARDLTEAFF.

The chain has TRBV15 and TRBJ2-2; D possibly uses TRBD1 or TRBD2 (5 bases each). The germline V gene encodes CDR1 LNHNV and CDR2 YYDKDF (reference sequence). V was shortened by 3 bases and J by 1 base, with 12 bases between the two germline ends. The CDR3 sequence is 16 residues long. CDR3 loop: CATSREAGLNTGELFF. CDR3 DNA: TGTGCCACCAGCAGGGAGGCAGGGTTGAACACCGGGGAGCTGTTTTTT.

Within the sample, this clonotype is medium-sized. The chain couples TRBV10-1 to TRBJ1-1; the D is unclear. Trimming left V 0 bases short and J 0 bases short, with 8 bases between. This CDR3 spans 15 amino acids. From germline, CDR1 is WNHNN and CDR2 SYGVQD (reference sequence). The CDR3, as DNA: TGCGCCAGCAGTGAGTCCCAGAGCCTGAACACTGAAGCTTTCTTT. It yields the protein CASSESQSLNTEAFF.

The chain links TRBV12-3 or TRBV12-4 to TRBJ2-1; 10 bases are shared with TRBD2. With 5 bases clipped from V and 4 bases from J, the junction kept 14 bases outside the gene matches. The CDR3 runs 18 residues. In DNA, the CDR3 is TGTGCCAGCAGTCCCCCCGGAGAAGCGGGAGGGTTATACAATGAGCAGTTCTTC. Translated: CASSPPGEAGGLYNEQFF.

The CDR3 region has the DNA TGCAGCGTCGCCCCAGGGTCTGGGGCCAACGTCCTGACTTTC. The encoded protein is CSVAPGSGANVLTF. V is TRBV29-1 and J is TRBJ2-6; possibly TRBD1 for D (5 bases). V was trimmed by 6 bases and J by 1 base, leaving 10 bases between them. CDR1 is SQVTM, CDR2 ANQGSEA, per germline. CDR3 length equals 14 residues.

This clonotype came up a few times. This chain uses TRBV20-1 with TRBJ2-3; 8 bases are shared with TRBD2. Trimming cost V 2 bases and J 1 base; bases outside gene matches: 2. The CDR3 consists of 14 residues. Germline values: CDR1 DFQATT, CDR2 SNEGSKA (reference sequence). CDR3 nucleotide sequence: TGCAGTGCTAGATCGACTAGCGGCACAGATACGCAGTATTTT. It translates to CSARSTSGTDTQYF.

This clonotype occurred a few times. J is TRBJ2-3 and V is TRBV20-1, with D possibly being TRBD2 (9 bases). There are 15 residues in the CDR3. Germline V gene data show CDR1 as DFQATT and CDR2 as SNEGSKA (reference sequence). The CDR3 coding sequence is TGCCAGACAGGGGCACAGCGGGAGGACCCAGATACGCAGTATTTT. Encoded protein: CQTGAQREDPDTQYF.

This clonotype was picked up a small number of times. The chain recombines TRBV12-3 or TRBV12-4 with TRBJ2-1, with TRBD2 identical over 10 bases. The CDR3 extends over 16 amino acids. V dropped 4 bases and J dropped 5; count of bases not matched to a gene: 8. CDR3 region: CASSSPGLAPNNEQFF. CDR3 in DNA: TGTGCCAGCAGTTCCCCGGGACTAGCGCCAAACAATGAGCAGTTCTTC.

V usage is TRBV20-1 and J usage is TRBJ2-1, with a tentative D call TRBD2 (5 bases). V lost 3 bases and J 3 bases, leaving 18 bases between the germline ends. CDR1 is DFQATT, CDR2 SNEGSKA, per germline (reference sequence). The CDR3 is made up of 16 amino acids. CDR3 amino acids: CSASETPGSVYNEQFF. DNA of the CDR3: TGCAGTGCTAGTGAAACGCCGGGATCAGTCTACAATGAGCAGTTCTTC.

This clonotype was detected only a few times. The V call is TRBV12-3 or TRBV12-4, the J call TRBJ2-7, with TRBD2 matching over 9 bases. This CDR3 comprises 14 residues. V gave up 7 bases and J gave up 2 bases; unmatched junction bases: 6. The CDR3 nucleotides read TGTGCCAGCACAACTAGCGGGCCGGCCTACGAGCAGTACTTC. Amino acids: CASTTSGPAYEQYF.

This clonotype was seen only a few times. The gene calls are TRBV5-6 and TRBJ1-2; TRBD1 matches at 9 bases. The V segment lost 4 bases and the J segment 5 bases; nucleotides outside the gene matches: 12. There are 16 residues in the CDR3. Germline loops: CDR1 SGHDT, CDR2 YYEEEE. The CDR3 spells CASSRPGTGSSYGYTF. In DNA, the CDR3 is TGTGCCAGCAGCCGGCCTGGGACAGGGTCGTCATATGGCTACACCTTC.

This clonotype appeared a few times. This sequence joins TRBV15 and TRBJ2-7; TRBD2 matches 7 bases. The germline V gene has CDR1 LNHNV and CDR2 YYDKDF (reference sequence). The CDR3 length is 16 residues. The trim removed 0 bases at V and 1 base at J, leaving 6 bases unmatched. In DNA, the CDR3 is TGTGCCACCAGCAGAGATGGGGGGGGTAGGTCCTACGAGCAGTACTTC. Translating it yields CATSRDGGGRSYEQYF.

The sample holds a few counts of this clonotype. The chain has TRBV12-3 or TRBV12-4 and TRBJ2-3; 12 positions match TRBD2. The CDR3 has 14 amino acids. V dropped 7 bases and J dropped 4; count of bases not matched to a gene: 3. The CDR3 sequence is CASKTSGGADTQYF. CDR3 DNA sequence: TGTGCCAGCAAGACTAGCGGGGGAGCAGATACGCAGTATTTT.

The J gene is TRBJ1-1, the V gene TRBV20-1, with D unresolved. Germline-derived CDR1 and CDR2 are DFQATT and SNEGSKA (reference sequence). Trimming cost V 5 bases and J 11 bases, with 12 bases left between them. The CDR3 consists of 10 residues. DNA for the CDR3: TGCAGTGCTGGTACGGGCCCTGCTTTCTTT. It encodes CSAGTGPAFF.

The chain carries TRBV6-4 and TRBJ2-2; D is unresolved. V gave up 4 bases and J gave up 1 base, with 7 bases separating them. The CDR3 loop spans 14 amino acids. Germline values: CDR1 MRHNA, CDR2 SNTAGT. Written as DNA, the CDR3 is TGTGCCAGCAGTGCAACACAGAACACCGGGGAGCTGTTTTTT. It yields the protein CASSATQNTGELFF.

The CDR3 DNA sequence: TGTGCCAGCAGCGTAGACAGGGAGTTGAATGGCTACACCTTC. Amino acids: CASSVDRELNGYTF. V is TRBV9 and J is TRBJ1-2; weak D call: TRBD1 (6 bases). Germline V gene data show CDR1 as SGDLS and CDR2 as YYNGEE. The V end lost 0 bases, the J end lost 6 bases, and 12 bases lay between the germline ends. The CDR3 loop spans 14 amino acids. The variable domain in full, with the rest retrieved from reference TRBV9 and TRBJ1-2, is DSGVTQTPKHLITATGQRVTLRCSPRSGDLSVYWYQQSLDQGLQFLIQYYNGEERAKGNILERFSAQQFPDLHSELNLSSLELGDSALYFCASSVDRELNGYTFGSGTRLTVV.

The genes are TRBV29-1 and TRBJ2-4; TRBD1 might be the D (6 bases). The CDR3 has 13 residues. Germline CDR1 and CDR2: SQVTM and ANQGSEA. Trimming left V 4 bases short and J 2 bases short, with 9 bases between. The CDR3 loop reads CSVVGDTKNIQYF. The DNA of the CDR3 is TGCAGCGTTGTGGGGGACACCAAAAACATTCAGTACTTC.

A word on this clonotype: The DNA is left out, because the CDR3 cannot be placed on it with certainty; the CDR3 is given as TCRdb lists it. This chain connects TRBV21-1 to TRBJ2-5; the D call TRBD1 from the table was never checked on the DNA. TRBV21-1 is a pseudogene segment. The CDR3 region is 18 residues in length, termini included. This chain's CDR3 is CATKKTYGCGTGAETQYF.